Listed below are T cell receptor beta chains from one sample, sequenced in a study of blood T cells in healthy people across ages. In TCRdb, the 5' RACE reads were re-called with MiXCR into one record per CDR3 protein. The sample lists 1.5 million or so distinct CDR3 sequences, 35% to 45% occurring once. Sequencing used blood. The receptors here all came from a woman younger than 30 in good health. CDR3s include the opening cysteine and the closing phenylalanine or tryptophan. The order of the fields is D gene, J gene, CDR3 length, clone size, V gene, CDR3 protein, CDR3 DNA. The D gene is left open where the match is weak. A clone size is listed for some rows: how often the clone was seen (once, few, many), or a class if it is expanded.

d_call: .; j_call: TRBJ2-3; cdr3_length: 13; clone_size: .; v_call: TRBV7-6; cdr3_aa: CASSGPAGDTQYF; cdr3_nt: TGTGCCAGCAGCGGGCCAGCGGGCGATACGCAGTATTTT
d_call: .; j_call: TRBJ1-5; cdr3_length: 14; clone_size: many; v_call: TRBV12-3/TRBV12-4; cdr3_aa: CASSFGQSNQPQHF; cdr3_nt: TGTGCCAGCAGTTTCGGCCAGAGCAATCAGCCCCAGCATTTT
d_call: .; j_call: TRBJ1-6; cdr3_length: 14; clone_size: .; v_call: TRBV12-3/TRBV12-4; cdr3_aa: CASSLDGLNAPLHF; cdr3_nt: TGTGCCAGCAGTTTGGACGGATTAAATGCACCCCTCCACTTT
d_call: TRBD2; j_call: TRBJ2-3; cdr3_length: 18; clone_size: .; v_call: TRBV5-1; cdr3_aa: CASSYPQGTPGGADTQYF; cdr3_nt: TGCGCCAGCAGTTACCCTCAAGGGACTCCGGGAGGCGCAGATACGCAGTATTTT
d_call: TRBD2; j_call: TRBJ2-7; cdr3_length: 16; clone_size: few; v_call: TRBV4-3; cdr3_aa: CASSQDLTSGSYEQYF; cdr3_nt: TGCGCCAGCAGCCAAGATTTGACTAGCGGATCCTACGAGCAGTACTTC
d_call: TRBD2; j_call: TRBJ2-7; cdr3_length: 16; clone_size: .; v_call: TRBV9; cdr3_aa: CASSVERLARTYEQYF; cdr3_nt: TGTGCCAGCAGCGTAGAGCGACTAGCCCGAACCTACGAGCAGTACTTC
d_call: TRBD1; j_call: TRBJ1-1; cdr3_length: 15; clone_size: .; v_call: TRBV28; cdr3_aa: CASNPQGGRETEAFF; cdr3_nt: TGTGCCAGCAATCCACAGGGGGGAAGAGAGACTGAAGCTTTCTTT
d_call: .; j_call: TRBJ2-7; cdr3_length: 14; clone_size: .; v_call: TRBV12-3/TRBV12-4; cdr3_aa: CASSFRRPHKEQYF; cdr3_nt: TGTGCCAGCAGTTTCAGGCGACCCCACAAGGAGCAGTACTTC
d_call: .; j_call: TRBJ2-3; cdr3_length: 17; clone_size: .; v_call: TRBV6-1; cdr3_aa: CASTQLGGAVGAVTQYF; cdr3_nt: TGTGCCAGCACCCAGTTGGGGGGGGCGGTTGGCGCAGTTACGCAGTATTTT
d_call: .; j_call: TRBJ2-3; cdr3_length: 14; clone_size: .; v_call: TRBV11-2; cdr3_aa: CASGLDRGTDTQYF; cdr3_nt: TGCGCCAGCGGCTTAGATCGGGGTACAGATACGCAGTATTTT
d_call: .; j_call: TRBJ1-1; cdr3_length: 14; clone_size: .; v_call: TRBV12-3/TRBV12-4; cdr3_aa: CASSSRSGWTEAFF; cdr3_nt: TGTGCCAGCAGTTCAAGGAGCGGATGGACTGAAGCTTTCTTT
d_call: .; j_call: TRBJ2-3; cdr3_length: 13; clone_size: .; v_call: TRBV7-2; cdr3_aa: CASSLRPGDTQYF; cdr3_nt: TGTGCCAGCAGCTTACGGCCGGGGGATACGCAGTATTTT
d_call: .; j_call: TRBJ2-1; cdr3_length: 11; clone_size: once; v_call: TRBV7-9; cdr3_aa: CAIGTFNEQFF; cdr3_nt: TGTGCCATCGGGACTTTCAATGAGCAGTTCTTC
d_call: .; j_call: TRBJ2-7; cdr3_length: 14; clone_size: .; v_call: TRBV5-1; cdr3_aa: CASSLGSPHNEQYF; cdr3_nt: TGCGCCAGCAGCTTGGGATCCCCCCACAACGAGCAGTACTTC
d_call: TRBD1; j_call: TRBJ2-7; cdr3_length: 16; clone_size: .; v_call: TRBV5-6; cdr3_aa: CASSSVQGAGSYEQYF; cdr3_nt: TGTGCCAGCAGCTCCGTCCAGGGGGCAGGGTCCTACGAGCAGTACTTC
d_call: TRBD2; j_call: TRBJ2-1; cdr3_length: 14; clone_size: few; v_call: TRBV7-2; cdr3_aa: CASSHPTSGSFRFF; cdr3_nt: TGTGCCAGCAGCCACCCTACTAGCGGGAGTTTTCGGTTCTTC
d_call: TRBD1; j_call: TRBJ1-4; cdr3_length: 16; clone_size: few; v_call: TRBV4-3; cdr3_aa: CASSNGPGQGLEKLFF; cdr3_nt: TGCGCCAGCAGCAATGGGCCGGGACAGGGGCTCGAAAAACTGTTTTTT
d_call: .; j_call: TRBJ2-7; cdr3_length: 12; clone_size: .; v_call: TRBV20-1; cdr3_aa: CSATRRNYEQYF; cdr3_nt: TGCAGTGCTACCCGACGGAACTACGAGCAGTACTTC
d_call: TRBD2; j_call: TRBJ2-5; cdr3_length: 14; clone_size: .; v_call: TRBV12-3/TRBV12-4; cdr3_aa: CASSAYLAEETQYF; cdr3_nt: TGTGCCAGCAGCGCATATCTAGCGGAAGAGACCCAGTACTTC
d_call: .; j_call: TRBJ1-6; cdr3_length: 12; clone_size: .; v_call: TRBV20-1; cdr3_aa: CSARGVGSPLHF; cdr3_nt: TGCAGTGCTAGGGGTGTGGGTTCACCCCTCCACTTT
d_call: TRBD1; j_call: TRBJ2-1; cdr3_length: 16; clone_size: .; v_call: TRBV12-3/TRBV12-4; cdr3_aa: CASRPGQGLSYNEQFF; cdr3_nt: TGTGCCAGCAGACCGGGACAGGGACTCTCCTACAATGAGCAGTTCTTC
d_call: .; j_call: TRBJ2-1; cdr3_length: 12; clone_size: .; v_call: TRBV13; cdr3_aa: CASSPKFGEQFF; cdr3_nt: TGTGCCAGCAGCCCCAAGTTCGGCGAGCAGTTCTTC
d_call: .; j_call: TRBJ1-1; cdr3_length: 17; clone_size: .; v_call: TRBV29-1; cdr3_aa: CSVSRSGTPHPNTEAFF; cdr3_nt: TGCAGCGTTTCCCGCTCCGGGACACCTCACCCGAACACTGAAGCTTTCTTT
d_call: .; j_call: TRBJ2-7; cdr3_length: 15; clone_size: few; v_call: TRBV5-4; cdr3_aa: CASSSSGFPPYEQYF; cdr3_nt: TGTGCCAGCAGCTCCTCGGGCTTTCCCCCCTACGAGCAGTACTTC
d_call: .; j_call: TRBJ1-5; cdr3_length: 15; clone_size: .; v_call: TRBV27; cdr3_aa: CASKVGSCSNQPQHF; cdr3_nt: TGTGCCAGCAAAGTCGGGTCTTGTAGCAATCAGCCCCAGCATTTT
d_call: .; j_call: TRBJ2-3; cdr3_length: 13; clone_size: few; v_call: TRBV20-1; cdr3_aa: CSARDRLPGTQYF; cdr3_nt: TGCAGTGCTAGAGATCGGCTCCCCGGTACGCAGTATTTT
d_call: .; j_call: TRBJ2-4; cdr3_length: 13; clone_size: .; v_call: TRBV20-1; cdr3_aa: CSATLSGANIQYF; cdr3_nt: TGCAGTGCTACCCTTTCGGGGGCGAACATTCAGTACTTC
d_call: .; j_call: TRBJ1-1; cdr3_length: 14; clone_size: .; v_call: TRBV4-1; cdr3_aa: CASSQYSFGTEAFF; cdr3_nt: TGCGCCAGCAGCCAATACAGTTTTGGGACTGAAGCTTTCTTT
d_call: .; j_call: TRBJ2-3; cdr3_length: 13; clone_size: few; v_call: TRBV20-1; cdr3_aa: CSTWRDSTDTQYF; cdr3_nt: TGCAGTACCTGGCGGGATTCCACAGATACGCAGTATTTT
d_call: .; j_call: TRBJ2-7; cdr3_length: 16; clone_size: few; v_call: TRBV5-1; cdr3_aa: CASRTDGLSSYNEQYF; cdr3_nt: TGCGCCAGCAGGACTGACGGTTTGAGCTCCTACAATGAGCAGTACTTC
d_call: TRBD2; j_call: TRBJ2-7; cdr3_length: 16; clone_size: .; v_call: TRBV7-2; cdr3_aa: CASSPPSGRGWNEQYF; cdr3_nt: TGTGCCAGCAGCCCCCCTAGCGGGAGGGGTTGGAATGAGCAGTACTTC
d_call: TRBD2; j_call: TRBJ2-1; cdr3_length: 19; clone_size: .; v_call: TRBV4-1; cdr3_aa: CASSAGLAGLAKTYKEQFF; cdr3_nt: TGCGCCAGCAGCGCCGGGCTTGCGGGACTAGCGAAGACCTACAAGGAGCAGTTCTTC
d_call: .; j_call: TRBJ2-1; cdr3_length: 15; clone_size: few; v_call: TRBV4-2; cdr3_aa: CASSHSFTGYNEQFF; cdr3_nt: TGTGCCAGCAGCCATTCGTTTACAGGGTACAATGAGCAGTTCTTC
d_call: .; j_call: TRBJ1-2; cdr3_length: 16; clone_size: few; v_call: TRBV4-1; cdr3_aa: CASSQEGGSYNYGYTF; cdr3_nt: TGCGCCAGCAGCCAAGAGGGGGGGAGTTATAACTATGGCTACACCTTC
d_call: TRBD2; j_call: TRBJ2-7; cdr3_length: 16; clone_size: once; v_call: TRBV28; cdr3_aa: CACSLLGSGNSYEQYF; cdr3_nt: TGTGCCTGCAGTTTATTAGGAAGCGGGAATTCCTACGAGCAGTACTTC
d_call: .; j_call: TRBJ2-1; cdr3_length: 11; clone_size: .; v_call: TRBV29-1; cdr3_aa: CSIKTPGEQFF; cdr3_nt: TGCAGCATAAAGACTCCGGGAGAGCAGTTCTTC
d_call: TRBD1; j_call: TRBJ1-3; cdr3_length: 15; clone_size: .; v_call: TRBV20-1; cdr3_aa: CSARPGTGPGNTIYF; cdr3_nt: TGCAGTGCTCGTCCCGGGACAGGGCCCGGAAACACCATATATTTT
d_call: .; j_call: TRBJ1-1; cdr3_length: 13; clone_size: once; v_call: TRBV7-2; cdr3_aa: CASSSAPTTEAFF; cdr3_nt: TGTGCCAGCAGCTCCGCGCCCACCACTGAAGCTTTCTTT
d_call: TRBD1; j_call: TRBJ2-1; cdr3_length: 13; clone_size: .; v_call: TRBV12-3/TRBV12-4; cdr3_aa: CTACQGVDNEQFF; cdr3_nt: TGTACCGCTTGCCAGGGGGTCGACAATGAGCAGTTCTTC
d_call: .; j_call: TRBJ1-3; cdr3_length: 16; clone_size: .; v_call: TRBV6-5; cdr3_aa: CASSREQLRSGNTIYF; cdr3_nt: TGTGCCAGCAGTCGCGAACAACTCAGGTCTGGAAACACCATATATTTT
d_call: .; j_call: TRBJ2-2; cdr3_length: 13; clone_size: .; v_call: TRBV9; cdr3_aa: CASEGRHTGELFF; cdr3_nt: TGTGCCAGTGAGGGACGGCACACCGGGGAGCTGTTTTTT
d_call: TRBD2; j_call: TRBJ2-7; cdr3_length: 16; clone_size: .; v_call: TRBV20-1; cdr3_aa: CSARDHRTSGNNEQYF; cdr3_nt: TGCAGTGCTAGAGATCATCGGACTAGCGGGAACAATGAGCAGTACTTC
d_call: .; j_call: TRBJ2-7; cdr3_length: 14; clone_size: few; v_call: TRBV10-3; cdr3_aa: CAISSWQGSYEQYF; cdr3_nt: TGTGCCATCAGTTCCTGGCAGGGATCCTACGAGCAGTACTTC
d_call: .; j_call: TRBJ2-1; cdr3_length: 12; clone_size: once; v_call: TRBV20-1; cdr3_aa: CSARGDWKTQFF; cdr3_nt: TGCAGTGCTAGAGGGGACTGGAAGACCCAGTTCTTC
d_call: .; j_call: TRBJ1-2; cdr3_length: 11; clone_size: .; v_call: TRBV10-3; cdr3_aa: CATLQGDGYTF; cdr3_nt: TGTGCCACGCTGCAGGGAGATGGCTACACCTTC
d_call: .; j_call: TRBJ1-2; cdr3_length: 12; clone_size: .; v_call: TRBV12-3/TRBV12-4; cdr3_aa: CAVQGQGHGYTF; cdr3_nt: TGTGCCGTGCAAGGTCAGGGTCATGGCTACACCTTC
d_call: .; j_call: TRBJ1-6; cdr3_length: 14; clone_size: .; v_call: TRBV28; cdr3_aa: CASSFRGGRSPLHF; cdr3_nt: TGTGCCAGCAGTTTCCGAGGGGGAAGGTCACCCCTCCACTTT
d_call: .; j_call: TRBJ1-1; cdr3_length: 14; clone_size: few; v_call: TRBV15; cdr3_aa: CATSRDLESTEAFF; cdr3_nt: TGTGCCACCAGCAGAGATTTAGAGTCTACTGAAGCTTTCTTT
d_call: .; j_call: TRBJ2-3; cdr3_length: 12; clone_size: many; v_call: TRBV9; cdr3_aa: CASSVTGDTQYF; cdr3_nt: TGTGCCAGCAGCGTAACTGGGGATACGCAGTATTTT
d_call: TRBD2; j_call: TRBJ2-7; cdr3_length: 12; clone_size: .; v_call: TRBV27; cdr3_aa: CASGSGRYEQYF; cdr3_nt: TGTGCCAGCGGTAGCGGGAGGTACGAGCAGTACTTC
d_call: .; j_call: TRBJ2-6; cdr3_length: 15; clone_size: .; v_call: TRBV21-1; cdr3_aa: CASSKDKSGANVLTF; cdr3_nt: TGTGCCAGCAGCAAGGACAAATCTGGGGCCAACGTCCTGACTTTC
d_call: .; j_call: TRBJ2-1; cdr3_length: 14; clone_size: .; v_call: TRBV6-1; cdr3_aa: CASRPGGGNNEQFF; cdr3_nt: TGTGCCAGCAGGCCCGGCGGGGGCAACAATGAGCAGTTCTTC
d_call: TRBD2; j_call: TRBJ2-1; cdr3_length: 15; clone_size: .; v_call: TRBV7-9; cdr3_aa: CASSFHSGGSYEQFF; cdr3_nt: TGTGCCAGCAGCTTTCATAGCGGGGGCTCCTACGAGCAGTTCTTC
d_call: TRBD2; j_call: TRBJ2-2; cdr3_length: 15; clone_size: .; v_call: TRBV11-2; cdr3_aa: CASSFSAGGPGELFF; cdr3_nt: TGTGCCAGCAGCTTCTCAGCGGGGGGGCCCGGGGAGCTGTTTTTT
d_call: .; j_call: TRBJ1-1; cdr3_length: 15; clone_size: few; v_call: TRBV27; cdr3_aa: CASSFSGGMNTEAFF; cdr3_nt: TGTGCCAGCAGTTTTTCGGGGGGCATGAACACTGAAGCTTTCTTT
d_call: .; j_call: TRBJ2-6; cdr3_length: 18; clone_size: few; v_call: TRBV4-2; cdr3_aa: CASSQGFDMGSGANVLTF; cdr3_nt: TGTGCCAGCAGCCAAGGGTTTGATATGGGCTCTGGGGCCAACGTCCTGACTTTC
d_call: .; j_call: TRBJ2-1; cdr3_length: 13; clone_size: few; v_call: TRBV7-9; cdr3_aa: CASSQKGTLEQFF; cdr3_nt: TGTGCCAGCAGCCAGAAGGGTACTCTTGAGCAGTTCTTC